Listed below are T cell receptor beta chains from one sample, sequenced in a study of shared clonotypes between healthy human individuals. The assay was immunoSEQ multiplex PCR, and TCRdb's table has in-frame clones only and misses some. This sample has approximately 400,000 clones, with around 96% found just once. The sample was memory CD8+ T cells sorted from blood. Receptor source: a young man in good health. The CDR3 runs from the conserved cysteine through the conserved F or W. Each record gives: J gene, clone size, D gene, CDR3 length, V gene, CDR3 DNA, CDR3 protein. D genes are given only for firm matches. Only part of the rows carry a size: once, few, many, or a class if the clone is expanded.

>TRBJ2-7|NA|NA|13|TRBV11-3
TGTGCCAGCAGCTTAGATAACACCTACGAGCAGTACTTC
CASSLDNTYEQYF
>TRBJ2-7|NA|NA|14|TRBV5-6
TGTGCCAGCAGCCGAGCGGACGGCTCCTACGAGCAGTACTTC
CASSRADGSYEQYF
>TRBJ2-1|NA|NA|12|TRBV11-3
TGTGCCAGCAGCCCCAATCTCGGCGAGCAGTTCTTC
CASSPNLGEQFF
>TRBJ2-3|NA|TRBD1|16|TRBV5-6
TGTGCCAGCAGGCTGAACATGGGACAGGGCACAGATACGCAGTATTTT
CASRLNMGQGTDTQYF
>TRBJ2-1|NA|NA|18|TRBV7-8
TGTGCCAGCAGCTTAGTAACACTAGCTGTGAGTGGGAGGTATGAGCAGTTCTTC
CASSLVTLAVSGRYEQFF
>TRBJ2-1|NA|NA|17|TRBV5-1
TGCGCCAGCACCCCCGAGTACCGAACCATACGCCACAATGAGCAGTTCTTC
CASTPEYRTIRHNEQFF
>TRBJ2-1|NA|TRBD2|16|TRBV28
TGTGCCAGCAGTTTCTTAACTAGCGGGAGGGGGAATGAGCAGTTCTTC
CASSFLTSGRGNEQFF
>TRBJ2-5|NA|NA|13|TRBV28
TGTGCCAGCAGTCGCAGGGGTGGAGAGACCCAGTACTTC
CASSRRGGETQYF
>TRBJ2-7|NA|NA|13|TRBV5-6
TGTGCCAGCAGCTTTGGGGGAACCTACGAGCAGTACTTC
CASSFGGTYEQYF
>TRBJ2-7|NA|NA|15|TRBV2
TGTGCCAGCAGTGTAGATAAGGGTCGAGCCTACGAGCAGTACTTC
CASSVDKGRAYEQYF
>TRBJ2-1|NA|NA|15|TRBV4-2
TGTGCCAGCAGCCAAGAAGAGAACTCCTACAATGAGCAGTTCTTC
CASSQEENSYNEQFF
>TRBJ2-7|NA|NA|16|TRBV14
TGTGCCAGCAGCCAAGGTAGAAACCTTAAGTCCTACGAGCAGTACTTC
CASSQGRNLKSYEQYF
>TRBJ1-2|NA|NA|17|TRBV11-2
TGTGCCAGCAGCTTAGGGTATAGGACGGGTGTTAACTATGGCTACACCTTC
CASSLGYRTGVNYGYTF
>TRBJ1-5|NA|TRBD1|15|TRBV28
TGTGCCAGCACCATCACAGGGGGTGGCAATCAGCCCCAGCATTTT
CASTITGGGNQPQHF
>TRBJ1-1|NA|NA|12|TRBV5-6
TGTGCCAGCAGCTTGTCGAACACTGAAGCTTTCTTT
CASSLSNTEAFF
>TRBJ2-3|NA|NA|13|TRBV7-2
TGTGCCAGCAGCTTCTTACGGACAGATACGCAGTATTTT
CASSFLRTDTQYF
>TRBJ2-7|once|TRBD2|15|TRBV2
TGTGCCAGCAGTTCGTCCGGGACTATCTCCTACGAGCAGTACTTC
CASSSSGTISYEQYF
>TRBJ1-2|NA|NA|12|TRBV28
TGTGCCAGCAGTTGGGGGAATAGTGGCTACACCTTC
CASSWGNSGYTF
>TRBJ2-7|NA|NA|13|TRBV6-6
TGTGCCAGCACCAGCAGGGTGGGGTACGAGCAGTACTTC
CASTSRVGYEQYF
>TRBJ2-1|NA|TRBD2|14|TRBV5-1
TGCGCCAGCAGCCCGAGCGGGACTCCTAATGAGCAGTTCTTC
CASSPSGTPNEQFF
>TRBJ2-6|NA|NA|21|TRBV4-2
TGTGCCAGCAGCCAAGATAGGGGGGGAGGCTTGACCTGGGCTGGGGCCAACGTCCTGACTTTC
CASSQDRGGGLTWAGANVLTF
>TRBJ2-2|NA|NA|14|TRBV5-4
TGTGCCAGCAGCTTTTGGGCGCGAACCGGGGAGCTGTTTTTT
CASSFWARTGELFF
>TRBJ2-1|NA|NA|14|TRBV28
TGTGCCAGCAGTTTACAGGTATGGCGCGATGAGCAGTTCTTC
CASSLQVWRDEQFF
>TRBJ2-3|NA|NA|17|TRBV4-2
TGTGCCAGCAGCCAAGATTTCGGACTAGGGGGCGCAGATACGCAGTATTTT
CASSQDFGLGGADTQYF
>TRBJ1-1|NA|NA|18|TRBV4-1
TGCGCCAGCAGCCAAGATCGCGGCGCAGGGAGGTCAAACACTGAAGCTTTCTTT
CASSQDRGAGRSNTEAFF
>TRBJ1-3|NA|NA|13|TRBV5-5
TGTGCCAGCAGCCAAGGACCTGGAAACACCATATATTTT
CASSQGPGNTIYF